This record concerns one T cell receptor (beta chain) sequence. Its antigen is unknown. The data originate from a study of shared clonotypes between healthy human individuals. General study points: Larger estimated richness was generally seen in naive subsets than in memory subsets.

The ends were cut back, 8 bases at V and 1 base at J, with 9 bases in the middle. This CDR3 has 12 residues. CDR1 is MNHNY, CDR2 SVGAGI, per germline (reference sequence). Replicate PCRs run on sorted subsets employed roughly 180 ng DNA, about 27,000 T cell genomes. The assay was immunoSEQ multiplex PCR, and TCRdb's table has in-frame clones only and misses some. Among over 2 million clones listed, 85% to 95% were seen once. The chain has TRBV6-6 and TRBJ2-7; no clear D. Sequenced input: naive CD4+ T cells sorted from blood. Subset given: CD45RA+ positively selected. The receptor was derived from a man aged 18-30 years in good health. The CDR3, as DNA: TGTGCCAGCCAAAACCTTTCCTACGAGCAGTACTTC. Protein: CASQNLSYEQYF.